This passage covers 27 T cell receptor beta chains from one sample sequenced in a study of beta chain features in type 1 diabetes. The investigators reverse transcribed all of the isolated RNA, so they sequenced expressed TCRB transcripts. The method was immunoSEQ multiplex PCR; TCRdb's version includes in-frame clones alone and lacks a portion of them. The repertoire consists of around 500,000 clones, with approximately 10% occurring once and the leading ten covering 0.035% to 0.05%. The sample comprised naive CD4+ T cells from blood. The source of these receptors is a woman aged 18 to 35 in good health.

The genes are TRBV18 and TRBJ2-1; tentatively, D is TRBD1 or TRBD2 (6 bases each). Germline V gives CDR1 KGHSH, CDR2 LQKENI. This CDR3 is 13 amino acids long. The ends were cut back, 5 bases at V and 9 bases at J, with 14 bases in the middle. The CDR3 region has the DNA TGTGCCAGCTCAGCCTTGGGGGGCAGTGAGCAGTTCTTC. Amino acids: CASSALGGSEQFF.

The chain combines TRBV11-3 with TRBJ2-7; D is ambiguous. In germline, CDR1 is SGHNT, CDR2 YENEEA. The germline V and J ends were trimmed by 2 bases and 6 bases, with 5 bases remaining between them. The CDR3 runs to 11 residues. CDR3 bases: TGTGCCAGCAGCTTATTCCGCGAGCAGTACTTC. Its translation is CASSLFREQYF.

V and J are TRBV29-1 and TRBJ2-1; unclear D gene. The CDR3 runs to 14 residues. The germline V gene encodes CDR1 SQVTM and CDR2 ANQGSEA. V lost 6 bases and J 9 bases, leaving 21 bases between the germline ends. CDR3 in amino acids: CSVVVGYLSSEQFF. The CDR3 DNA sequence: TGCAGCGTGGTGGTTGGGTATCTTTCGAGTGAGCAGTTCTTC.

This clone appeared a few times. The chain joins TRBV11-2 to TRBJ2-5, with unresolved D. The V end was cut by 5 bases, the J end by 6 bases, with 19 bases between. The length of the CDR3 is 15 residues. CDR1 is SGHAT, CDR2 FQNNGV, per germline. CDR3 in DNA: TGTGCCAGCAGCCAGGAAGGGAACGTGGTGCAGACCCAGTACTTC. This gives the protein CASSQEGNVVQTQYF.

There are a few counts of this clone. The rearrangement joins TRBV6-6 to TRBJ2-7, with TRBD2 as a possible D gene (5 bases). V was trimmed by 6 bases and J by 2 bases, leaving 14 bases between them. Germline V gene data show CDR1 as MNHNY and CDR2 as SVGAGI (reference sequence). This CDR3 is 14 amino acids long. DNA for the CDR3: TGTGCCAGCAGAAAGGACGGGGTAACCTACGAGCAGTACTTC. It codes for CASRKDGVTYEQYF.

The J gene is TRBJ1-2, the V gene TRBV27; TRBD1 matches 9 bases. With V trimmed by 5 bases and J by 2 bases, 6 bases remained unmatched. The CDR3 has 15 residues. Germline assignment: CDR1 MNHEY and CDR2 SMNVEV (reference sequence). The CDR3 loop is CASSGDRVPNYGYTF. In nucleotides, the CDR3 is TGTGCCAGCAGTGGGGACAGGGTGCCAAACTATGGCTACACCTTC.

This clone was seen a few times. This specimen includes other DNA sequences encoding the same CDR3. V gene TRBV7-2 combines with J gene TRBJ2-2; D is uncertain. V dropped 3 bases and J dropped 2 bases, with 4 bases sitting between them. The germline CDR1 and CDR2 sequences are SGHTA and FQGNSA. The CDR3 contains 13 residues. The CDR3 here is CASSLTNTGELFF. Here the CDR3 DNA reads TGTGCCAGCAGCTTGACCAACACCGGGGAGCTGTTTTTT.

This chain uses TRBV5-4 with TRBJ2-1; 10 bases fit TRBD2. Germline CDR1 is SGHNT and CDR2 is YYREEE (reference sequence). The V and J ends lost 3 bases and 10 bases, in that order; junction bases with no gene match: 13. This CDR3 region has 16 residues. This CDR3 is CASSSILAGTGGEQFF. The CDR3 DNA is TGTGCCAGCAGCTCGATACTAGCGGGAACAGGTGGAGAGCAGTTCTTC.

The chain carries TRBV7-8 and TRBJ2-3; 10 bases align to TRBD2. Germline CDR1 and CDR2: SGHVS and FQNEAQ. Unmatched junction bases numbered 4, after V lost 2 bases and J lost 8 bases. The CDR3 has 14 residues. The CDR3 bases are TGTGCCAGCAGCTTACCCCCTAGCGGGGGTACGCAGTATTTT. This gives the protein CASSLPPSGGTQYF.

The chain carries TRBV5-1 and TRBJ2-7, with 8 positions matching TRBD2. This CDR3 is built from 15 residues. In germline, CDR1 is SGHRS, CDR2 YFSETQ. Trimming removed 2 bases from V and 5 bases from J; junction bases left unmatched: 9. Written as DNA, the CDR3 is TGCGCCAGCAGCTTTGGACTAGCTTTGCAACACGAGCAGTACTTC. This codes for CASSFGLALQHEQYF.

This clone appeared a few times. The genes are TRBV6-5 and TRBJ2-3; weak D call: TRBD1 (5 bases). V dropped 6 bases and J dropped 0 bases, with 13 bases sitting between them. This CDR3 has 15 residues. Germline V lookup: CDR1 MNHEY, CDR2 SVGAGI. CDR3 sequence reads: CASRHDRGSTDTQYF. Written as DNA, the CDR3 is TGTGCCAGCAGGCACGATAGGGGCAGCACAGATACGCAGTATTTT.

There are a few counts of this clone. The chain has TRBV5-1 and TRBJ2-7; D unclear. Germline CDR1 reads SGHRS; CDR2 reads YFSETQ. The CDR3 extends over 14 amino acids. Trimming took 0 bases from V and 4 from J, leaving 11 bases between them. CDR3 in DNA: TGCGCCAGCAGCTTGGAGGGCAGATCGTACGAGCAGTACGTC. It is translated as CASSLEGRSYEQYV.

This clone was counted between two and nine times. The chain carries TRBV7-3 and TRBJ2-6, with a tentative D call TRBD2 (5 bases). The CDR3 contains 17 residues. Trimming left V 4 bases short and J 1 base short, with 14 bases between. Per germline, CDR1 SGHTA and CDR2 FQGTGA. For the CDR3, the DNA is TGTGCCAGCAGCTCCTCCCCCCGGGGATCTGGGGCCAACGTCCTGACTTTC. Protein: CASSSSPRGSGANVLTF.

This clone occurred a few times. The sample contains more than one DNA sequence encoding this CDR3. The rearrangement links TRBV7-2 to TRBJ2-3; no reliable D call. The CDR3 runs 14 residues. V lost 3 bases, J lost 2 bases, and 9 bases lay in between. Per germline, CDR1 SGHTA and CDR2 FQGNSA. CDR3 nucleotides: TGTGCCAGCAGCTTGGGCGGATTCACAGATACGCAGTATTTT. Protein sequence: CASSLGGFTDTQYF.

The sample holds a few counts of this clone. The chain couples TRBV9 to TRBJ2-2; 8 bases agree with TRBD1. The CDR3 consists of 16 residues. Trimming cost V 3 bases and J 4 bases; bases outside gene matches: 8. Germline V gene lookup returns CDR1 SGDLS and CDR2 YYNGEE. The chain's CDR3 is CASSAQGAPSTGELFF. CDR3 nucleotides: TGTGCCAGCAGCGCCCAGGGGGCGCCGAGCACCGGGGAGCTGTTTTTT.

The sample holds a few counts of this clone. The CDR3 reads CASSLGVIGANVLTF. The CDR3 nucleotides read TGTGCCAGCAGTTTGGGGGTAATCGGGGCCAACGTCCTGACTTTC. The chain has TRBV28 and TRBJ2-6, with D tentatively TRBD1 or TRBD2 (5 bases each). The V and J ends lost 3 bases and 4 bases respectively, with 10 bases between them. Germline lookup yields CDR1 MDHEN and CDR2 SYDVKM. The CDR3 is 15 amino acids.

V is TRBV9 and J is TRBJ2-7; TRBD2 might be the D (6 bases). Germline V lookup: CDR1 SGDLS, CDR2 YYNGEE. Trimming left V 0 bases short and J 3 bases short, with 16 bases between. The CDR3 sequence is 16 residues long. In DNA form, the CDR3 reads TGTGCCAGCAGCGTAGCCGCCCGGGAGTCTGACTACGAGCAGTACTTC. This encodes CASSVAARESDYEQYF.

This clone was detected a few times. The rearrangement links TRBV2 to TRBJ1-2; D unresolved. The germline CDR1 and CDR2 sequences are SNHLY and FYNNEI. V was clipped by 7 bases and J by 8 bases, with 17 bases between them. This CDR3 comprises 13 residues. The CDR3 DNA sequence: TGTGCCAGCAAAAGGTCTTCAAGCATGGGCTACACCTTC. It translates to CASKRSSSMGYTF.

This clone turned up a few times. V gene TRBV4-1 combines with J gene TRBJ2-1; 9 bases fit TRBD1. Trimming removed 2 bases from V and 7 bases from J; junction bases left unmatched: 6. In germline, CDR1 is MGHRA, CDR2 YSYEKL. There are 15 residues in the CDR3. In nucleotides, the CDR3 is TGCGCCAGCAGCCAACCGGGACAGGGTAGGAATGAGCAGTTCTTC. Translation: CASSQPGQGRNEQFF.

This clone has just a few counts. The chain uses TRBV2 and TRBJ2-3, with no clear D. The germline gives CDR1 SNHLY, CDR2 FYNNEI. The CDR3 spans 12 residues. V was shortened by 6 bases and J by 6 bases, with 10 bases between the two germline ends. DNA of the CDR3: TGTGCCAGCAGGACCGATCCTGATACGCAGTATTTT. This translates into CASRTDPDTQYF.

The chain carries TRBV7-9 and TRBJ2-6; D is uncertain. Germline V gives CDR1 SEHNR, CDR2 FQNEAQ (reference sequence). V was cut by 4 bases and J by 2 bases, with 0 bases left in between. The CDR3 consists of 12 residues. The CDR3: CASSSGANVLTF. CDR3 DNA: TGTGCCAGCAGCTCTGGGGCCAACGTCCTGACTTTC.

The chain employs TRBV5-1 and TRBJ1-6; D might be TRBD1 (5 bases). CDR3 length: 13 residues. The germline CDR1 and CDR2 sequences are SGHRS and YFSETQ. Trimming removed 3 bases from V and 10 bases from J, with 11 bases in between. In DNA form, the CDR3 reads TGCGCCAGCAGCTGGGACGGCGTCTCACCCCTCCACTTT. This gives the protein CASSWDGVSPLHF.

This clone was observed a few times. The chain is built from TRBV7-6 and TRBJ2-3; 7 bases align to TRBD2. CDR1 and CDR2 from the germline V gene are SGHVS and FNYEAQ. With 3 bases clipped from V and 0 bases from J, the junction kept 3 bases outside the gene matches. The CDR3 covers 15 residues. The CDR3 bases are TGTGCCAGCAGCTTCAGCGGGGTGAGCACAGATACGCAGTATTTT. Amino acids: CASSFSGVSTDTQYF.

There are a few counts of this clone. The chain uses TRBV11-3 and TRBJ2-1; 9 positions agree with TRBD1. The junction had 9 bases not matched to a gene; V was cut back by 5 bases and J by 4 bases. The CDR3 contains 16 residues. The germline V gene has CDR1 SGHNT and CDR2 YENEEA. The CDR3 loop is CASSRGQGNGYNEQFF. The CDR3 nucleotides are TGTGCCAGCAGCCGGGGACAGGGCAACGGGTACAATGAGCAGTTCTTC.

J is TRBJ2-7 and V is TRBV18; 9 nucleotides align to TRBD1. CDR1 and CDR2 (germline): KGHSH, LQKENI. This CDR3 contains 16 residues. The J segment lost 3 bases and the V segment lost 5 bases, leaving 11 bases of the junction unmatched. The CDR3 here is CASSFRPGTGLYEQYV. CDR3 DNA sequence: TGTGCCAGCTCATTTCGACCCGGGACAGGGCTCTACGAGCAGTACGTC.

There are a few counts of this clone. This rearrangement joins TRBV4-1 to TRBJ2-6; the D is unclear. The CDR3 covers 17 residues. The ends were cut back, 3 bases at V and 1 base at J, with 13 bases in the middle. Germline-derived CDR1 and CDR2 are MGHRA and YSYEKL. CDR3 bases: TGCGCCAGCAGCCACGGTCAGAAGACTTCTGGGGCCAACGTCCTGACTTTC. Protein product: CASSHGQKTSGANVLTF.

V gene TRBV13 combines with J gene TRBJ2-5; possibly TRBD2 for D (5 bases). CDR3 size: 15 residues. Trimming left V 3 bases short and J 3 bases short, with 14 bases between. Germline values: CDR1 PRHDT, CDR2 FYEKMQ (reference sequence). CDR3 amino acids: CASSFYGQTKETQYF. CDR3 bases: TGTGCCAGCAGCTTTTACGGCCAGACTAAAGAGACCCAGTACTTC.